Below, one TCR beta chain is given with its context. These data originate in a study of blood T cell repertoires in COVID-19. About the research overall: From T cells, B-cell-depleted T cells, or PBMCs came the material, which was cDNA or gDNA.

Authors' processing steps: Estimated nucleated cell counts came from reference gene primer amplification. Assay: immunoSEQ multiplex PCR; the TCRdb copy retains only in-frame clones and omits some. V, J and clone size reflect that table, while D and trimming were determined from the DNA. The table has 200,000 to 250,000 clones, around three quarters seen once. CDR3 size: 11 residues. Trimming stripped 6 bases from V and 7 bases from J, with 9 bases between. CDR1 MDHEN and CDR2 SYDVKM come from the germline V gene. The source of this sequence is a woman between 70 and 85 years old with acute or convalescent COVID-19. The V gene is TRBV28, the J gene TRBJ1-2; D ambiguous. Sequencing was carried out using peripheral blood. This CDR3 reads CASSSLFGYTF. The CDR3 nucleotides read TGTGCCAGCAGCTCTCTTTTTGGCTACACCTTC.